These T cell receptor beta chains were read from a single sample in a study of beta chain features in type 1 diabetes. Some clones are missing from TCRdb's copy, which holds only in-frame ones; the method was immunoSEQ multiplex PCR. The sample yields about 370,000 clones, around 16% seen once. Sequencing was carried out using naive CD4+ T cells from blood. The source of these receptors is a woman in her late teens or twenties in good health. CDR3s include the opening cysteine and the closing phenylalanine or tryptophan. Fields, in order: D gene, V gene, clone size, J gene, CDR3 protein, CDR3 DNA. The D gene is left open where the match is weak. Size is omitted from some rows. Given values are once, few, many or a class for expanded clones.

d_call: .
v_call: TRBV30
clone_size: .
j_call: TRBJ2-5
cdr3_aa: CAWRRETQYF
cdr3_nt: TGTGCCTGGAGGCGGGAGACCCAGTACTTC

d_call: .
v_call: TRBV20-1
clone_size: .
j_call: TRBJ1-2
cdr3_aa: CRASGGYGYTF
cdr3_nt: TGCAGAGCATCGGGGGGCTATGGCTACACCTTC

d_call: .
v_call: TRBV30
clone_size: .
j_call: TRBJ1-1
cdr3_aa: CAWSVLGGGAFF
cdr3_nt: TGTGCCTGGAGTGTACTGGGAGGGGGAGCTTTCTTT

d_call: TRBD1
v_call: TRBV7-2
clone_size: few
j_call: TRBJ2-1
cdr3_aa: CASNPSGQYNEQFF
cdr3_nt: TGTGCCAGCAACCCCTCGGGACAGTACAATGAGCAGTTCTTC

d_call: .
v_call: TRBV18
clone_size: few
j_call: TRBJ2-1
cdr3_aa: CASSPQELGNEQFF
cdr3_nt: TGTGCCAGCTCACCTCAAGAACTAGGTAATGAGCAGTTCTTC

d_call: .
v_call: TRBV30
clone_size: few
j_call: TRBJ2-3
cdr3_aa: CAWSRGGGTDTQYF
cdr3_nt: TGTGCCTGGAGTAGAGGGGGAGGCACAGATACGCAGTATTTT

d_call: .
v_call: TRBV29-1
clone_size: .
j_call: TRBJ1-1
cdr3_aa: CSVGPRQTNTEAFF
cdr3_nt: TGCAGCGTTGGTCCCAGACAGACGAACACTGAAGCTTTCTTT

d_call: TRBD2
v_call: TRBV5-1
clone_size: few
j_call: TRBJ2-7
cdr3_aa: CASRVSLADYEQYF
cdr3_nt: TGCGCCAGCAGGGTGAGCCTAGCGGACTACGAGCAGTACTTC

d_call: TRBD2
v_call: TRBV5-1
clone_size: .
j_call: TRBJ2-1
cdr3_aa: CASSFTTSGSREQFF
cdr3_nt: TGCGCCAGCAGCTTTACGACTAGCGGGAGCAGGGAGCAGTTCTTC

d_call: TRBD1
v_call: TRBV30
clone_size: few
j_call: TRBJ1-2
cdr3_aa: CAWGTGGGYGYTF
cdr3_nt: TGTGCCTGGGGAACAGGGGGCGGTTATGGCTACACCTTC

d_call: TRBD1
v_call: TRBV29-1
clone_size: few
j_call: TRBJ2-4
cdr3_aa: CSVGRAGGRVGAKNIQYF
cdr3_nt: TGCAGCGTTGGGAGGGCAGGGGGCAGGGTCGGAGCCAAAAACATTCAGTACTTC

d_call: .
v_call: TRBV5-6
clone_size: few
j_call: TRBJ1-2
cdr3_aa: CASSFTPSANYGYTF
cdr3_nt: TGTGCCAGCAGCTTCACACCGTCAGCTAACTATGGCTACACCTTC

d_call: .
v_call: TRBV30
clone_size: .
j_call: TRBJ2-7
cdr3_aa: CAWSVQPIYEQYF
cdr3_nt: TGTGCCTGGAGTGTACAACCCATCTACGAGCAGTACTTC